This T cell receptor beta chain is from a study of CD8 T cell repertoires and HIV-1 epitope variants. Background on the study: Separate wells received one of Twenty-five Gag or Nef variant peptides.

On this clone: The target antigen is unknown.

Measured with immunoSEQ multiplex PCR; TCRdb has only the in-frame clones, and not every one. The sample lists roughly 5,900 clones; 60% to 80% were seen once. Trimming removed 1 base from V and 1 base from J, with 4 bases in between. This CDR3 contains 13 residues. Germline CDR1 SGHVS, CDR2 FNYEAQ. The specimen was cultured CD8+ T cells derived from PBMCs. The receptor was derived from a male donor with HIV. The chain is built from TRBV7-6 and TRBJ1-1; no reliable D call. The CDR3 spells CASSLGENTEAFF. The CDR3 DNA reads as TGTGCCAGCAGCTTAGGGGAGAACACTGAAGCTTTCTTT. The full variable domain, with the rest looked up from reference TRBV7-6 and TRBJ1-1, is GAGVSQSPRYKVTKRGQDVALRCDPISGHVSLYWYRQALGQGPEFLTYFNYEAQQDKSGLPNDRFSAERPEGSISTLTIQRTEQRDSAMYRCASSLGENTEAFFGQGTRLTVV.